This paragraph covers one T cell receptor beta chain sequence. Study processing details: Reference gene primer amplification gave nucleated cell count estimates. Profiled with immunoSEQ multiplex PCR; TCRdb holds only in-frame clones, not every one. Clone size and the V and J calls come from that table; the DNA yielded D and trimming. The table records some 59,000 clones, approximately 90% of them present only once. From germline, CDR1 is SGHRS and CDR2 YFSETQ. V shed 5 bases and J 4 bases; nucleotides not matched to a gene: 15. The length of the CDR3 is 17 residues. This entry is derived from a study of blood T cell repertoires in COVID-19. Study information: COVID-19 samples, acute and convalescent, were from the United States, Italy and Spain. Sample material is recorded as cDNA or gDNA derived from T cells, B-cell-depleted T cells, or PBMCs.

This chain uses TRBV5-1 with TRBJ1-1, with 9 bases lining up with TRBD1. This sequence was found in a man in his fifties or sixties with acute or convalescent COVID-19. Sequencing was done on a sample of peripheral blood. The DNA of the CDR3 is TGCGCCAGCAGACCAGGGACAGGGAAAAGGGAGGGCACTGAAGCTTTCTTT. It codes for CASRPGTGKREGTEAFF.